The 9 T cell receptor beta chains in this list originate from one sample, sequenced in a study of blood T cell repertoires in COVID-19. Method: immunoSEQ multiplex PCR; TCRdb's copy keeps in-frame clones and lacks some. The sample consists of 350,000 to 550,000 clones, around 89% of them appearing once. Source material: PBMCs or T cells enriched from blood (not recorded which). These receptors all come from a man aged 25 to 40 who had recovered from COVID-19.

This clone appeared a few times. The chain uses TRBV19 and TRBJ1-4, with D perhaps TRBD1 (5 bases). CDR3 size: 13 residues. The germline gives CDR1 LNHDA, CDR2 SQIVND (reference sequence). V lost 6 bases and J 7 bases, leaving 12 bases between the germline ends. CDR3 protein: CASSPWGGEKLFF. The DNA of the CDR3 is TGTGCCAGTAGCCCCTGGGGCGGTGAAAAACTGTTTTTT.

This chain uses TRBV5-1 with TRBJ2-7, with TRBD2 matching over 8 bases. Losses at the gene ends were 7 bases for V and 5 bases for J; bases not matched to a gene: 11. The CDR3 contains 14 residues. CDR1 is SGHRS, CDR2 YFSETQ, per germline. The CDR3 region has the DNA TGCGCCAGCTCGCCGGGGGGGGCTAGCAACGAGCAGTACTTC. This gives the protein CASSPGGASNEQYF.

The chain recombines TRBV4-1 with TRBJ1-2; no reliable D call. The CDR3 consists of 17 residues. CDR1 and CDR2 (germline): MGHRA, YSYEKL. With 0 bases removed from V and 7 bases from J, the gap between germline ends came to 21 bases. The CDR3 nucleotides are TGCGCCAGCAGCCAAGAACGGGAGTCCACCGGGTTCCGTGGCTACACCTTC. Translated: CASSQERESTGFRGYTF.

The chain recombines TRBV6-6 with TRBJ2-1; 8 nucleotides agree with TRBD1. V lost 7 bases to trimming and J lost 7 bases; unmatched junction nucleotides: 12. Germline CDR1 and CDR2: MNHNY and SVGAGI (reference sequence). This CDR3 is built from 15 residues. The DNA for the CDR3 is TGTGCCAGCAACACGCGCAGGGGGCCGACGAATGAGCAGTTCTTC. Encoded protein: CASNTRRGPTNEQFF.

This clone was counted once. J is TRBJ2-1 and V is TRBV24-1, with D uncertain. Per germline, CDR1 KGHDR and CDR2 SFDVKD. The CDR3 runs 17 residues. V was pared by 1 base and J by 5 bases, with 17 bases between. The CDR3 bases are TGTGCCACCAGTGATTTCACTGACTCCTCCCCAGACAATGAGCAGTTCTTC. Translated, it gives CATSDFTDSSPDNEQFF.

The chain couples TRBV29-1 to TRBJ2-7; the match to TRBD2 covers 12 bases. The CDR3 totals 16 residues. V trimming: 1 base; J trimming: 5 bases; junction bases outside the gene matches: 9. Germline V CDR1 and CDR2: SQVTM, ANQGSEA. CDR3 nucleotide sequence: TGCAGCGTTGAAGGCGCTAGCGGGAGGGGTTGGGACGAGCAGTACTTC. Translating it yields CSVEGASGRGWDEQYF.

This chain joins TRBV9 and TRBJ2-7; 10 nucleotides match TRBD2. V gave up 0 bases and J gave up 2 bases; unmatched junction bases: 11. CDR1 is SGDLS, CDR2 YYNGEE, per germline. This CDR3 spans 18 amino acids. The CDR3 region is CASSVGLAGVGATYEQYF. The CDR3 DNA follows: TGTGCCAGCAGCGTAGGGCTAGCGGGAGTAGGGGCGACCTACGAGCAGTACTTC.

CDR3 DNA: TGTGCCAGCAGCCCCAGGACAGGAAAGAAAAGACAGCCCCAGCATTTT. It specifies CASSPRTGKKRQPQHF. This chain uses TRBV28 with TRBJ1-5; 7 nucleotides align to TRBD1. The length of the CDR3 is 16 residues. Germline CDR1 is MDHEN and CDR2 is SYDVKM. The junction had 15 bases not matched to a gene; V was cut back by 6 bases and J by 7 bases.

The chain combines TRBV11-1 with TRBJ2-5; TRBD2 aligns across 10 bases. Trimming took 2 bases from V and 5 from J; bases not matched to a gene: 5. CDR3 length equals 15 residues. From germline, CDR1 is SGHAT and CDR2 FQDESV (reference sequence). The CDR3 is CASSLTGLARETQYF. DNA for the CDR3: TGTGCCAGCAGCTTAACGGGACTAGCGAGGGAGACCCAGTACTTC. Using reference TRBV11-1 and TRBJ2-5 for the parts outside the CDR3, the full variable domain is EAEVAQSPRYKITEKSQAVAFWCDPISGHATLYWYRQILGQGPELLVQFQDESVVDDSQLPKDRFSAERLKGVDSTLKIQPAELGDSAMYLCASSLTGLARETQYFGPGTRLLVL.